This entry lists 24 T cell receptor beta chains sequenced from one sample in a study of shared clonotypes between healthy human individuals. Data came from immunoSEQ multiplex PCR; TCRdb stores just in-frame clones and leaves some out. The data show 1.5 million to 2.5 million clones, just under 95% seen once. The naive CD8 population came from CD45RO-negative cells selected for CCR7, without terminally differentiated effector memory CD45RA+ cells. The sequenced sample consisted of naive CD8+ T cells sorted from blood. These receptors came from a man aged 18 to 29 in good health.

CDR3 nucleotides: TGTGCCAGCAGTTACGGGGGACATTCTTATGGCTACACCTTC. Protein: CASSYGGHSYGYTF. The chain has TRBV6-6 and TRBJ1-2, with D possibly being TRBD1 (6 bases). The CDR3 loop spans 14 amino acids. Trimming removed 2 bases from V and 5 bases from J, with 12 bases in between. CDR1 is MNHNY, CDR2 SVGAGI, per germline (reference sequence).

The chain combines TRBV5-1 with TRBJ1-1; D remains ambiguous. Germline assignment: CDR1 SGHRS and CDR2 YFSETQ. With 2 bases removed from V and 1 base from J, the gap between germline ends came to 6 bases. CDR3 length: 13 amino acids. The CDR3 nucleotides read TGCGCCAGCAGCTTCCAACCGAACACTGAAGCTTTCTTT. This gives the protein CASSFQPNTEAFF.

This chain uses TRBV7-8 with TRBJ1-6; D gene uncertain. The CDR3 extends over 16 amino acids. Trimming removed 5 bases from V and 0 bases from J, with 11 bases in between. The germline CDR1 and CDR2 sequences are SGHVS and FQNEAQ. CDR3 region: CASSQATDSYNSPLHF. CDR3 DNA: TGTGCCAGCAGCCAGGCCACGGACTCCTATAATTCACCCCTCCACTTT.

The chain couples TRBV4-1 to TRBJ2-5, with D tentatively TRBD1 or TRBD2 (5 bases each). V lost 0 bases and J lost 5, with 13 bases in between. This CDR3 region has 15 residues. Germline CDR1 reads MGHRA; CDR2 reads YSYEKL. CDR3 nucleotide sequence: TGCGCCAGCAGCCAAGAATACACCAGGGACGAGACCCAGTACTTC. It translates to CASSQEYTRDETQYF.

This clone has a single count. The gene calls are TRBV7-8 and TRBJ2-7, with no clear D. This CDR3 spans 14 amino acids. The germline V gene encodes CDR1 SGHVS and CDR2 FQNEAQ. V lost 0 bases, J lost 1 base, and 7 bases lay in between. Here the CDR3 DNA reads TGTGCCAGCAGCTTAGCGCCCGGGTCCTACGAGCAGTACTTC. This sequence encodes CASSLAPGSYEQYF.

This chain uses TRBV18 with TRBJ2-5, with 10 bases lining up with TRBD1. Germline V gene lookup returns CDR1 KGHSH and CDR2 LQKENI. The ends lost 1 base at V and 5 bases at J; junction bases unmatched: 10. The CDR3 sequence is 17 residues long. CDR3 DNA: TGTGCCAGCTCACCACAAAGCCCCGGGACAGGGGTGGAGACCCAGTACTTC. Encoded protein: CASSPQSPGTGVETQYF. The full variable domain, in which reference TRBV18 and TRBJ2-5 provide the parts outside the CDR3, is NAGVMQNPRHLVRRRGQEARLRCSPMKGHSHVYWYRQLPEEGLKFMVYLQKENIIDESGMPKERFSAEFPKEGPSILRIQQVVRGDSAAYFCASSPQSPGTGVETQYFGPGTRLLVL.

This clone was detected once. This rearrangement joins TRBV7-9 to TRBJ2-3; 8 bases align to TRBD2. Germline V CDR1 and CDR2: SEHNR, FQNEAQ (reference sequence). CDR3 size: 16 residues. J was trimmed by 2 bases and V by 5 bases; bases with no gene match: 9. DNA of the CDR3: TGTGCCAGCAGCCCCCGGGGGGGGGTGAACACAGATACGCAGTATTTT. The encoded protein is CASSPRGGVNTDTQYF.

The CDR3 DNA sequence: TGCGCCAGCACCCCGACCGGACTAGCGGGAGGTGGAGAGCAGTACTTC. Amino acid sequence: CASTPTGLAGGGEQYF. This rearrangement joins TRBV4-1 to TRBJ2-7; 14 bases fit TRBD2. CDR3 length equals 16 residues. The V gene end was trimmed by 7 bases and the J gene end by 7 bases; junction bases not matched to a gene: 12. Germline loops: CDR1 MGHRA, CDR2 YSYEKL.

This chain links TRBV7-6 with TRBJ1-1, with D maybe TRBD1 (5 bases). Germline lookup yields CDR1 SGHVS and CDR2 FNYEAQ. The V gene lost 4 bases and the J gene lost 2 bases, with 11 bases spanning the gap. The CDR3 length is 14 residues. This CDR3 reads CASSSPDTNTEAFF. CDR3 sequence (DNA): TGTGCCAGCAGCTCCCCGGACACCAACACTGAAGCTTTCTTT.

This CDR3 is CASSLYLAGAQETQYF. The CDR3 DNA sequence: TGTGCCAGCAGTTTATATCTAGCGGGGGCACAAGAGACCCAGTACTTC. The chain links TRBV28 to TRBJ2-5; TRBD2 aligns across 10 bases. V dropped 1 base and J dropped 2; count of bases not matched to a gene: 4. Germline lookup yields CDR1 MDHEN and CDR2 SYDVKM. The CDR3 is 16 amino acids.

The chain carries TRBV30 and TRBJ1-2, with D unresolved. This CDR3 is built from 11 residues. From germline, CDR1 is GTSNPN and CDR2 SVGIG (reference sequence). V was pared by 0 bases and J by 8 bases, with 7 bases between. CDR3 sequence (DNA): TGTGCCTGGAGTGTAGTTGAAGGCTACACCTTC. This gives the protein CAWSVVEGYTF.

The chain joins TRBV6-6 to TRBJ2-1, with D perhaps matching TRBD2 (6 bases). V was trimmed by 4 bases and J by 9 bases, leaving 13 bases between them. Germline lookup yields CDR1 MNHNY and CDR2 SVGAGI (reference sequence). The CDR3 sequence is 13 residues long. The CDR3 region is CASSFGSMAEQFF. CDR3 DNA: TGTGCCAGCAGTTTCGGGAGCATGGCTGAGCAGTTCTTC.

This clone has a single count. The chain recombines TRBV7-2 with TRBJ2-1; tentative D call: TRBD2 (7 bases). The CDR3 runs to 15 residues. Trimming took off 5 bases at V and 3 bases at J, with 14 bases between the two ends. Germline assignment: CDR1 SGHTA and CDR2 FQGNSA. The CDR3 here is CASSPGGPSYNEQFF. The CDR3 coding sequence is TGTGCCAGCAGCCCCGGGGGGCCGAGCTACAATGAGCAGTTCTTC. The whole variable domain, filled in from reference TRBV7-2 and TRBJ2-1, reads GAGVSQSPSNKVTEKGKDVELRCDPISGHTALYWYRQSLGQGLEFLIYFQGNSAPDKSGLPSDRFSAERTGGSVSTLTIQRTQQEDSAVYLCASSPGGPSYNEQFFGPGTRLTVL.

This chain connects TRBV4-1 to TRBJ2-7; D unclear. The CDR3 sequence is 12 residues long. V was shortened by 3 bases and J by 5 bases, with 8 bases between the two germline ends. Germline loops: CDR1 MGHRA, CDR2 YSYEKL. CDR3 in DNA: TGCGCCAGCAGCCAGAATGGGGACGAGCAGTACTTC. It yields the protein CASSQNGDEQYF.

The chain joins TRBV19 to TRBJ1-2; perhaps TRBD1 as D (5 bases). Germline assignment: CDR1 LNHDA and CDR2 SQIVND (reference sequence). V lost 5 bases and J lost 5, with 18 bases in between. The CDR3 covers 15 residues. CDR3 loop: CASSFLGDGYYGYTF. The CDR3 bases are TGTGCCAGTAGTTTCCTGGGGGACGGATATTATGGCTACACCTTC.

The rearrangement links TRBV10-3 to TRBJ1-1, with 11 positions matching TRBD1. The CDR3 loop spans 17 amino acids. With 4 bases clipped from V and 0 bases from J, the junction kept 7 bases outside the gene matches. Germline loops: CDR1 ENHRY, CDR2 SYGVKD. The CDR3 DNA reads TGTGCCATCAGTGCCAGGACAGGGGGCACCATGAACACTGAAGCTTTCTTT. This encodes CAISARTGGTMNTEAFF.

The chain links TRBV11-2 to TRBJ1-5; 9 bases align to TRBD1. Looked up from germline, CDR1 is SGHAT and CDR2 is FQNNGV. CDR3 length: 15 residues. The junction had 6 bases not matched to a gene; V was cut back by 5 bases and J by 4 bases. The DNA of the CDR3 is TGTGCCAGCAGCCCCGGGACAGGGATTAATCAGCCCCAGCATTTT. Protein sequence: CASSPGTGINQPQHF.

This clone was counted a single time. This chain joins TRBV4-1 and TRBJ2-5; D is perhaps TRBD1 or TRBD2 (5 bases each). This CDR3 contains 14 residues. CDR1 and CDR2 from the germline V gene are MGHRA and YSYEKL. Between the trimmed V and J ends, which lost 3 bases and 5 bases, there was a span of 13 bases. As DNA, the CDR3 is TGCGCCAGCAGCCAGGCAGGGAGTTGGGAGACCCAGTACTTC. Its protein product is CASSQAGSWETQYF.

Regarding this clone: The same CDR3 is also encoded by other DNA sequences in this sample. This chain links TRBV2 with TRBJ2-7; 7 nucleotides align to TRBD2. CDR1 is SNHLY and CDR2 is FYNNEI in the germline V gene. CDR3 length equals 15 residues. V trimming: 1 base; J trimming: 3 bases; junction bases outside the gene matches: 6. The CDR3 DNA reads as TGTGCCAGCAGTGAAGGGGGGGAGGGGTACTACGAGCAGTACTTC. Amino acid sequence: CASSEGGEGYYEQYF.

The rearrangement joins TRBV10-2 to TRBJ2-7; 8 nucleotides align to TRBD1. The CDR3 covers 15 residues. Germline V lookup: CDR1 WSHSY, CDR2 SAAADI. V shed 8 bases and J 2 bases; nucleotides not matched to a gene: 11. Here the CDR3 DNA reads TGCGCCAGCTTGGGCCCGGGACAGGTGCCCTACGAGCAGTACTTC. Translating gives CASLGPGQVPYEQYF.

A word on this clone: In the same sample, other DNA sequences code for this CDR3. For the CDR3, the DNA is TGTGCCAGCAGTTACTCGGAGGGGAGCGAGCAGTACTTC. It specifies CASSYSEGSEQYF. The rearrangement uses TRBV6-5 and TRBJ2-7, with D maybe TRBD2 (6 bases). CDR1 is MNHEY, CDR2 SVGAGI, per germline. The CDR3 length is 13 residues. V lost 0 bases and J lost 6, with 9 bases in between.

This clone appeared a single time. The chain combines TRBV27 with TRBJ2-3; 9 positions match TRBD2. The CDR3 is 16 amino acids. V lost 4 bases to trimming and J lost 5 bases; unmatched junction nucleotides: 10. The germline V gene encodes CDR1 MNHEY and CDR2 SMNVEV (reference sequence). The CDR3: CASSSGTSRLLDTQYF. The CDR3 DNA sequence: TGTGCCAGCAGTTCCGGGACTAGCCGATTATTAGATACGCAGTATTTT.

The chain links TRBV2 to TRBJ1-5; no firm D call. The germline V gene encodes CDR1 SNHLY and CDR2 FYNNEI. With 0 bases removed from V and 6 bases from J, the gap between germline ends came to 12 bases. The CDR3 extends over 15 amino acids. CDR3 protein: CASSEALLGAQPQHF. CDR3 nucleotide sequence: TGTGCCAGCAGTGAAGCGCTTCTGGGTGCTCAGCCCCAGCATTTT. Together with reference TRBV2 and TRBJ1-5, the CDR3 gives the full variable domain: EPEVTQTPSHQVTQMGQEVILRCVPISNHLYFYWYRQILGQKVEFLVSFYNNEISEKSEIFDDQFSVERPDGSNFTLKIRSTKLEDSAMYFCASSEALLGAQPQHFGDGTRLSIL.

The rearrangement links TRBV9 to TRBJ2-1; D may be TRBD2 (6 bases). CDR3 length: 16 amino acids. The germline V gene encodes CDR1 SGDLS and CDR2 YYNGEE. Trimming pared 4 bases from V and 1 base from J, leaving 15 bases between. CDR3 region: CASSLGGEQSYNEQFF. CDR3 sequence (DNA): TGTGCCAGCAGCCTAGGAGGGGAGCAGTCCTACAATGAGCAGTTCTTC. The variable domain in full, with the rest retrieved from reference TRBV9 and TRBJ2-1, is DSGVTQTPKHLITATGQRVTLRCSPRSGDLSVYWYQQSLDQGLQFLIQYYNGEERAKGNILERFSAQQFPDLHSELNLSSLELGDSALYFCASSLGGEQSYNEQFFGPGTRLTVL.